The T cell receptor beta chain under discussion was sequenced for a study of response to subunit inactivated influenza vaccine. The table lists this clonotype with a few counts. Its cognate antigen is unknown. From the RT-PCR reads, TCRdb called clonotypes with MiXCR, one entry per CDR3 protein. The table lists 300,000 to 350,000 distinct CDR3 sequences, 20% to 25% of them singletons. Study-wide points: The authors offered the suggestion that each seasonal influenza vaccination recruits few new T cells.

The material sequenced was PBMCs from blood, taken roughly 20 months after vaccination. The TCR comes from a man between 50 and 69 years old who received an inactivated influenza vaccine.

The CDR3 nucleotides read TGCAGTGCAACCCGGACTAGCGGGATCACAGATACGCAGTATTTT. Encoded protein: CSATRTSGITDTQYF. The chain couples TRBV20-1 to TRBJ2-3; TRBD2 agrees at 12 bases. J was trimmed by 2 bases and V by 6 bases; bases with no gene match: 6. This CDR3 has 15 residues. The germline gives CDR1 DFQATT, CDR2 SNEGSKA (reference sequence).